Each of the 6 T cell receptor beta chains below was sequenced from the same sample in a study of CD8+CD57+ T cells in acquired aplastic anemia. Sequencing involved patients with CD8+CD57+ cell expansion previously shown by flow cytometry. TCR beta VDJ combinations and CDR3 sequences were profiled from genomic DNA. TCRdb used MiXCR to reprocess the reads, holding one entry per CDR3 protein. This table holds 450,000 to 600,000 distinct CDR3 sequences, less than 35% found once. Sequencing used sorted CD4+, CD8+, or CD8+CD57+ T cells (not recorded which) from PBMCs. The receptors shown here come from a human donor with aplastic anemia.

This clonotype has at least ten counts. This sequence joins TRBV2 and TRBJ2-2, with D uncertain. This CDR3 is built from 13 residues. The V gene's germline CDR1 is SNHLY and CDR2 FYNNEI. V was clipped by 3 bases and J by 1 base, with 3 bases between them. CDR3 in DNA: TGTGCCAGCAGTGATGAGAACACCGGGGAGCTGTTTTTT. It specifies CASSDENTGELFF. Complete variable domain (other parts from reference TRBV2 and TRBJ2-2): EPEVTQTPSHQVTQMGQEVILRCVPISNHLYFYWYRQILGQKVEFLVSFYNNEISEKSEIFDDQFSVERPDGSNFTLKIRSTKLEDSAMYFCASSDENTGELFFGEGSRLTVL.

A note on this clonotype: Relative to the germline gene, one junction end is altered; a read error may explain this. The CDR3: CASTLGQNFVGEKLVF. CDR3 nucleotides: TGTGCCAGTACGCTAGGACAGAACTTCGTAGGAGAAAAACTGGTTTTT. The V gene is TRBV19, the J gene TRBJ1-4; D might be TRBD1 (6 bases). Per the germline V gene, CDR1 is LNHDA and CDR2 is SQIVND (reference sequence). The CDR3 consists of 16 residues.

The CDR3 sequence is CASREQGAALHF. CDR3 in DNA: TGCGCCAGCCGGGAACAGGGGGCAGCCCTCCACTTT. The chain recombines TRBV10-2 with TRBJ1-6; 9 positions match TRBD1. This CDR3 is built from 12 residues. With 8 bases clipped from V and 14 bases from J, the junction kept 7 bases outside the gene matches. Germline V CDR1 and CDR2: WSHSY, SAAADI.

This clonotype was found many times. The rearrangement uses TRBV10-2 and TRBJ1-1; 10 bases match TRBD1. After removal of 7 bases from V and 4 bases from J, the junction contained 12 bases not matched to a gene. CDR1 is WSHSY and CDR2 is SAAADI in the germline V gene. The CDR3 runs 16 residues. Here the CDR3 reads CASTRGQGSSATEAFF. In nucleotides, the CDR3 is TGCGCCAGCACACGGGGACAGGGGTCATCGGCCACTGAAGCTTTCTTT.

On this clonotype itself: Relative to the germline gene, one junction end is altered; a read error may explain this. The V and J genes are TRBV25-1 and TRBJ1-4, with TRBD1 matching over 7 bases. Germline CDR1 is MGHDK and CDR2 is SYGVNS. This CDR3 is 15 amino acids long. Written as DNA, the CDR3 is TGCGCCAGCAGTCCGGGCCGGGGACAGAATGAAAAACTGTTTTTT. This codes for CASSPGRGQNEKLFF.

In its sample, this clonotype was seen many times. The V and J genes are TRBV9 and TRBJ1-2; a possible D gene is TRBD1 (6 bases). CDR1 and CDR2 from the germline V gene are SGDLS and YYNGEE. The ends were cut back, 0 bases at V and 4 bases at J, with 13 bases in the middle. The CDR3 is made up of 15 amino acids. CDR3 in DNA: TGTGCCAGCAGCGTAGCATCAGGGGTCGGCTATGGCTACACCTTC. It encodes CASSVASGVGYGYTF.